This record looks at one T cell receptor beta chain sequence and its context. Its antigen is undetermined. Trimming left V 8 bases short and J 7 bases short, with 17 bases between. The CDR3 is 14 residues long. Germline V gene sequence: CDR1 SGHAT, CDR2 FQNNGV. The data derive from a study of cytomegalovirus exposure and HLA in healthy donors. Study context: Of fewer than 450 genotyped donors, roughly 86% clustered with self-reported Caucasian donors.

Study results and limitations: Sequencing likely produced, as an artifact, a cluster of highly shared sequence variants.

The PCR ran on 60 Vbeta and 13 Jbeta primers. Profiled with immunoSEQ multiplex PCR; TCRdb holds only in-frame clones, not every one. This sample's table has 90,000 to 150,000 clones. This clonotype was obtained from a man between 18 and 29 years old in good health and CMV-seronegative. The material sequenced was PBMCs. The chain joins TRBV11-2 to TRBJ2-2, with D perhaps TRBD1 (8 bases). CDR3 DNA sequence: TGTGCCAGCTCAAACAGGGGGAGGGGCGGGGAGCTGTTTTTT. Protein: CASSNRGRGGELFF.